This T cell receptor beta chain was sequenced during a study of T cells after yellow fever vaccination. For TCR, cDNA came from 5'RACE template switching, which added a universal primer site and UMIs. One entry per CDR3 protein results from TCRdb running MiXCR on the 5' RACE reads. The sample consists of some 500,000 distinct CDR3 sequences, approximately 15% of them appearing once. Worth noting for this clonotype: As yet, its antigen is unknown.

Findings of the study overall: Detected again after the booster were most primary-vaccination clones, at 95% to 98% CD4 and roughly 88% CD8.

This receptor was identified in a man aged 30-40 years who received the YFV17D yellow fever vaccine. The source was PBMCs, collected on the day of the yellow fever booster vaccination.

The CDR3 loop is CSAEVSGGTDTQYF. CDR3 bases: TGCAGTGCTGAAGTGAGCGGGGGCACAGATACGCAGTATTTT. The chain employs TRBV20-1 and TRBJ2-3; 7 nucleotides agree with TRBD2. CDR3 length: 14 amino acids. CDR1 and CDR2 (germline): DFQATT, SNEGSKA (reference sequence). The trim removed 5 bases at V and 1 base at J, leaving 6 bases unmatched.